Following are 23 T cell receptor beta chains from one sample sequenced in a study of cytomegalovirus exposure and HLA in healthy donors. 13 Jbeta primers and 60 Vbeta primers were used for the PCR. Generated by immunoSEQ multiplex PCR, the TCRdb table keeps only in-frame clones and is missing some. The sample includes about 93,000 clones, 82% of them seen just once. Source material: PBMCs. These receptors were collected from a man between 50 and 59 years old in good health and CMV-seronegative.

This clone was seen once. V gene TRBV9 combines with J gene TRBJ1-3, with 10 bases lining up with TRBD1. V lost 2 bases to trimming and J lost 2 bases; unmatched junction nucleotides: 7. Germline CDR1 is SGDLS and CDR2 is YYNGEE. This CDR3 has 17 amino acids. CDR3 amino acids: CASSVRTGTGAGNTIYF. DNA for the CDR3: TGTGCCAGCAGCGTGAGAACCGGGACAGGGGCTGGAAACACCATATATTTT.

The rearrangement links TRBV7-2 to TRBJ2-7, with D possibly being TRBD1 (6 bases). Trimming took 2 bases from V and 2 from J, leaving 10 bases between them. CDR1 and CDR2 (germline): SGHTA, FQGNSA. This CDR3 is built from 14 residues. The CDR3 is CASSLFQGPYEQYF. The CDR3 DNA is TGTGCCAGCAGCTTATTCCAGGGGCCCTACGAGCAGTACTTC.

This clone appeared a few times. Other DNA sequences in the same sample also yield this CDR3. The chain has TRBV5-1 and TRBJ1-1; tentative D call: TRBD1 (5 bases). V was trimmed by 3 bases and J by 3 bases, leaving 9 bases between them. Germline V gene lookup returns CDR1 SGHRS and CDR2 YFSETQ. The CDR3 consists of 13 residues. The CDR3 spells CASSWGEDTEAFF. The CDR3 nucleotides are TGCGCCAGCAGCTGGGGGGAGGACACTGAAGCTTTCTTT.

This clone was seen more than once but under ten times. V usage is TRBV5-4 and J usage is TRBJ2-2, with a weak D call TRBD2 (6 bases). Per germline, CDR1 SGHNT and CDR2 YYREEE (reference sequence). The V and J ends lost 4 bases and 6 bases respectively, with 19 bases between them. CDR3 length equals 16 residues. CDR3 coding DNA: TGTGCCAGCAGCCCCGTCGAGCGGGCGATCCCCGGGGAGCTGTTTTTT. Translating it yields CASSPVERAIPGELFF.

The chain has TRBV27 and TRBJ2-5; the D is unclear. CDR3 length: 15 amino acids. Germline V gene lookup returns CDR1 MNHEY and CDR2 SMNVEV (reference sequence). V shed 0 bases and J shed 3 bases, with 11 bases lying between them. CDR3 region: CASSLSNLAKETQYF. CDR3 nucleotides: TGTGCCAGCAGTTTATCGAACCTGGCCAAAGAGACCCAGTACTTC.

V and J are TRBV5-1 and TRBJ2-4; 11 bases fit TRBD2. This CDR3 contains 15 residues. Germline CDR1 is SGHRS and CDR2 is YFSETQ. The trim removed 3 bases at V and 8 bases at J, leaving 7 bases unmatched. The CDR3 coding sequence is TGCGCCAGCAGCTCTACTAGCGGGAGTACTGACATTCAGTACTTC. It encodes CASSSTSGSTDIQYF. Looking up the rest from reference TRBV5-1 and TRBJ2-4 gives the full variable domain: KAGVTQTPRYLIKTRGQQVTLSCSPISGHRSVSWYQQTPGQGLQFLFEYFSETQRNKGNFPGRFSGRQFSNSRSEMNVSTLELGDSALYLCASSSTSGSTDIQYFGAGTRLSVL.

The V call is TRBV28, the J call TRBJ1-5; possible D gene TRBD1, 5 bases. Trimming left V 7 bases short and J 13 bases short, with 26 bases between. Germline V gene sequence: CDR1 MDHEN, CDR2 SYDVKM. The CDR3 has 15 residues. The CDR3 reads CASTIGGGTHGPQHF. For the CDR3, the DNA is TGTGCCAGCACCATTGGGGGGGGTACTCACGGACCTCAGCATTTT.

The chain joins TRBV6-1 to TRBJ2-7; TRBD1 agrees at 7 bases. J lost 2 bases, V lost 6 bases, and 10 bases had no gene match. Germline CDR1 is MNHNS and CDR2 is SASEGT. This CDR3 comprises 15 residues. CDR3 amino acids: CASRSTGDPAYEQYF. CDR3 bases: TGTGCCAGCAGGAGCACAGGGGATCCCGCCTACGAGCAGTACTTC.

The rearrangement links TRBV25-1 to TRBJ1-1; 7 bases align to TRBD1. Losses at the gene ends were 5 bases for V and 4 bases for J; bases not matched to a gene: 7. Germline values: CDR1 MGHDK, CDR2 SYGVNS. CDR3 length: 14 residues. CDR3 sequence: CASSYTAGGTEAFF. In nucleotides, the CDR3 is TGTGCCAGCAGTTACACTGCAGGGGGCACTGAAGCTTTCTTT.

This clone was observed a single time. This chain joins TRBV25-1 and TRBJ1-4; possibly TRBD1 for D (5 bases). This CDR3 contains 14 residues. Germline CDR1 and CDR2: MGHDK and SYGVNS. V gave up 6 bases and J gave up 6 bases, with 14 bases separating them. The CDR3 sequence: CASSDSSLDEKLFF. The CDR3 DNA reads as TGTGCCAGCAGCGACAGCTCCCTGGATGAAAAACTGTTTTTT. The full variable domain, its missing parts supplied by reference TRBV25-1 and TRBJ1-4, is EADIYQTPRYLVIGTGKKITLECSQTMGHDKMYWYQQDPGMELHLIHYSYGVNSTEKGDLSSESTVSRIRTEHFPLTLESARPSHTSQYLCASSDSSLDEKLFFGSGTQLSVL.

In this sample, this clone turned up once. The rearrangement links TRBV7-3 to TRBJ2-3; 10 nucleotides agree with TRBD1. The CDR3 is 16 residues long. V dropped 5 bases and J dropped 4; count of bases not matched to a gene: 9. Germline V gene lookup returns CDR1 SGHTA and CDR2 FQGTGA. CDR3: CASSPGTGARSDTQYF. The CDR3 DNA sequence: TGTGCCAGCAGCCCGGGGACAGGGGCGCGTTCAGATACGCAGTATTTT. The whole variable domain, filled in from reference TRBV7-3 and TRBJ2-3, reads GAGVSQTPSNKVTEKGKYVELRCDPISGHTALYWYRQSLGQGPEFLIYFQGTGAADDSGLPNDRFFAVRPEGSVSTLKIQRTERGDSAVYLCASSPGTGARSDTQYFGPGTRLTVL.

The chain uses TRBV5-1 and TRBJ2-1, with 10 bases that match TRBD2. The germline CDR1 and CDR2 sequences are SGHRS and YFSETQ. V lost 2 bases and J lost 5; bases outside the gene matches: 1. The CDR3 has 14 residues. The CDR3 nucleotides read TGCGCCAGCAGCTTCCTAGCGGGAGACAATGAGCAGTTCTTC. This encodes CASSFLAGDNEQFF.

This sequence joins TRBV28 and TRBJ2-5; 8 bases map to TRBD2. The CDR3 runs to 13 residues. V shed 7 bases and J 11 bases; nucleotides not matched to a gene: 12. Germline V gene data show CDR1 as MDHEN and CDR2 as SYDVKM. CDR3 coding DNA: TGTGCCAGCAACCCGGGGGGGGCCAACGTGCAGTACTTC. Its protein is CASNPGGANVQYF.

The chain has TRBV19 and TRBJ2-7, with 10 positions matching TRBD1. The trim removed 4 bases at V and 4 bases at J, leaving 10 bases unmatched. The CDR3 spans 16 residues. Per the germline V gene, CDR1 is LNHDA and CDR2 is SQIVND (reference sequence). CDR3 sequence reads: CASSTLPGQGNYEQYF. CDR3 nucleotide sequence: TGTGCCAGTAGTACCCTCCCGGGACAGGGGAATTACGAGCAGTACTTC.

The chain couples TRBV28 to TRBJ1-5; TRBD1 agrees at 8 bases. J gave up 0 bases and V 3 bases, and 10 bases lay outside the gene matches. The CDR3 runs 18 residues. Germline CDR1 MDHEN, CDR2 SYDVKM. CDR3 region: CASSFGRGRVISNQPQHF. The CDR3 DNA follows: TGTGCCAGCAGTTTCGGCAGGGGGCGGGTGATTAGCAATCAGCCCCAGCATTTT.

Comments on this clone: The junction shows a germline mismatch at one end, possibly a read error. The sample holds other DNA sequences that translate to the same CDR3. The gene calls are TRBV9 and TRBJ2-7, with 8 bases lining up with TRBD1. Looked up from germline, CDR1 is SGDLS and CDR2 is YYNGEE. This CDR3 contains 16 residues. CDR3 in amino acids: CASSVAGQGTSYEQYF. The CDR3 region has the DNA TGCGCCAGCAGCGTAGCTGGACAGGGAACCTCCTACGAGCAGTACTTC.

The CDR3 reads CASGPGGTGANVLTF. CDR3 in DNA: TGCGCCAGCGGCCCCGGCGGTACTGGGGCCAACGTCCTGACTTTC. The chain has TRBV5-1 and TRBJ2-6; D is undetermined. Germline CDR1 and CDR2: SGHRS and YFSETQ. The CDR3 spans 15 residues. V gave up 7 bases and J gave up 2 bases, with 13 bases separating them.

For this clone: The junction departs from the called germline gene at one end, perhaps through a read error. V usage is TRBV7-9 and J usage is TRBJ2-1; TRBD2 matches at 8 bases. Germline V CDR1 and CDR2: SEHNR, FQNEAQ (reference sequence). The CDR3 contains 16 residues. The CDR3 here is CSSSSGVAGRYNEQFF. CDR3 nucleotide sequence: TGTTCCAGCAGCTCGGGGGTAGCGGGACGTTACAATGAGCAGTTCTTC.

The rearrangement links TRBV27 to TRBJ1-1, with D hard to call. Between the trimmed V and J ends, which lost 6 bases and 5 bases, there was a span of 16 bases. CDR1 MNHEY and CDR2 SMNVEV come from the germline V gene (reference sequence). CDR3 length equals 14 residues. CDR3 DNA: TGTGCCAGCAGATGGAGGGAAGGCAGGACTGAAGCTTTCTTT. Translated, it gives CASRWREGRTEAFF.

The CDR3 DNA follows: TGTGCCAGCTCACCTGGGACTAGCGGATTCTCAGATACGCAGTATTTT. Amino acids: CASSPGTSGFSDTQYF. V gene TRBV18 combines with J gene TRBJ2-3; 11 positions agree with TRBD2. Germline lookup yields CDR1 KGHSH and CDR2 LQKENI. The CDR3 consists of 16 residues. Trimming at V came to 3 bases and at J to 4 bases, leaving 6 bases not matched to a gene.

A few counts support this clone. This rearrangement joins TRBV4-1 to TRBJ1-1; perhaps TRBD1 as D (6 bases). Trimming stripped 7 bases from V and 1 base from J, with 16 bases between. Germline CDR1 and CDR2: MGHRA and YSYEKL. The CDR3 contains 15 residues. The CDR3 DNA follows: TGCGCCAGCACCGCCCCCGGGGGGCGGAACACTGAAGCTTTCTTT. Residues: CASTAPGGRNTEAFF.

The V call is TRBV5-4, the J call TRBJ2-7, with D possibly being TRBD1 (6 bases). V shed 6 bases and J shed 0 bases, with 16 bases lying between them. Germline CDR1 reads SGHNT; CDR2 reads YYREEE (reference sequence). This CDR3 contains 15 residues. In DNA, the CDR3 is TGTGCCAGCACCAACCCAGGGGCTGGCTCCTACGAGCAGTACTTC. This translates into CASTNPGAGSYEQYF.

This chain uses TRBV7-6 with TRBJ2-1; a weak D match, TRBD2 (6 bases). V was shortened by 5 bases and J by 0 bases, with 11 bases between the two germline ends. This CDR3 comprises 15 residues. The germline CDR1 and CDR2 sequences are SGHVS and FNYEAQ. The CDR3 coding sequence is TGTGCCAGCAGCCCAGGCGGGGTCTCCTACAATGAGCAGTTCTTC. This gives the protein CASSPGGVSYNEQFF.